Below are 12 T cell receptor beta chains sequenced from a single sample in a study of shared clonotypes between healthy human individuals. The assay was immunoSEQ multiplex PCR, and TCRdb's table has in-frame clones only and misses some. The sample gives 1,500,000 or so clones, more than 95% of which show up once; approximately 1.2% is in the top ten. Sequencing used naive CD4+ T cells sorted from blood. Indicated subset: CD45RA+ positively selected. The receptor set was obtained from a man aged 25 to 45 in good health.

In DNA form, the CDR3 reads TGCGCCAGCAGCATAGCGGGAGTTAGCACAGATACGCAGTATTTT. Amino acids: CASSIAGVSTDTQYF. The genes are TRBV5-1 and TRBJ2-3, with 9 nucleotides matching TRBD2. The CDR3 contains 15 residues. V trimming: 4 bases; J trimming: 0 bases; junction bases outside the gene matches: 3. Germline values: CDR1 SGHRS, CDR2 YFSETQ.

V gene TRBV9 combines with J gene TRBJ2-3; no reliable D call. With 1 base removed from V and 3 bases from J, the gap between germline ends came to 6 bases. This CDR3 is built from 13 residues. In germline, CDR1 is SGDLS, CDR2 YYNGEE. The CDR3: CASSVTRTDTQYF. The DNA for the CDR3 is TGTGCCAGCAGCGTAACCCGAACAGATACGCAGTATTTT.

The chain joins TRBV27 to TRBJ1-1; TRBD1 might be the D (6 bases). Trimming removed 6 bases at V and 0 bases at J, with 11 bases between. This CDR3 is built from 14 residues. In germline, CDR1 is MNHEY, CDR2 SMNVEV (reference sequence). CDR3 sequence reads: CASSPDRMNTEAFF. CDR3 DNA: TGTGCCAGCAGCCCGGACAGAATGAACACTGAAGCTTTCTTT.

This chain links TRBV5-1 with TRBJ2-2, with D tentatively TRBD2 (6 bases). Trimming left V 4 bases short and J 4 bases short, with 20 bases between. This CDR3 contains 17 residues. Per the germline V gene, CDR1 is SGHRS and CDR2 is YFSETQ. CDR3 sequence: CASSQSTGVQTTGELFF. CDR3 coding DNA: TGCGCCAGCAGCCAATCGACGGGGGTGCAGACCACCGGGGAGCTGTTTTTT.

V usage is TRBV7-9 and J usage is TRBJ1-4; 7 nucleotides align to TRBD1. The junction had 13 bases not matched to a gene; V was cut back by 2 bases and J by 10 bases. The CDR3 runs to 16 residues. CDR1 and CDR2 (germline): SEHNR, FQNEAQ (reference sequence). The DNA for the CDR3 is TGTGCCAGCAGCTTAATTGAGGGACAGAGTGTTCGAAAACTGTTTTTT. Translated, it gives CASSLIEGQSVRKLFF. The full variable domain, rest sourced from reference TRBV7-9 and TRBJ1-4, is DTGVSQNPRHKITKRGQNVTFRCDPISEHNRLYWYRQTLGQGPEFLTYFQNEAQLEKSRLLSDRFSAERPKGSFSTLEIQRTEQGDSAMYLCASSLIEGQSVRKLFFGSGTQLSVL.

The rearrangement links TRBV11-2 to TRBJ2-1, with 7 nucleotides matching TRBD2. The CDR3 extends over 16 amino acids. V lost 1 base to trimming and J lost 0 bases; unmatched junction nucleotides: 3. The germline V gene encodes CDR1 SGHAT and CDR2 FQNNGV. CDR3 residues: CASSLGPSGSYNEQFF. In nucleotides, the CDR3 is TGTGCCAGCAGCTTAGGTCCTAGCGGCTCCTACAATGAGCAGTTCTTC.

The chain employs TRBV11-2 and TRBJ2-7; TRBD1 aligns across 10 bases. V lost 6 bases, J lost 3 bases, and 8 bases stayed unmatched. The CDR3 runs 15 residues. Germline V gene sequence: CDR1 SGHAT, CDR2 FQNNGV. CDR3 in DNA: TGTGCCAGCAGGCGCTCCGGGACAGGGGTCTACGAGCAGTACTTC. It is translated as CASRRSGTGVYEQYF.

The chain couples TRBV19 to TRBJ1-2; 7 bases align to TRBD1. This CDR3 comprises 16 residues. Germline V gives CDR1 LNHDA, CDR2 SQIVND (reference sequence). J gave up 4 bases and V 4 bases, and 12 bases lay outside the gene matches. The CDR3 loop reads CASSTSSTGPLYGYTF. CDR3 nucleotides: TGTGCCAGTAGTACCTCATCGACAGGGCCGCTCTATGGCTACACCTTC.

The CDR3 coding sequence is TGTGCCAGCAGTCGTCCCGGGACAGGGGATTACGAGCAGTACTTC. It yields the protein CASSRPGTGDYEQYF. The chain recombines TRBV28 with TRBJ2-7; 10 bases agree with TRBD1. Trimming removed 5 bases from V and 4 bases from J; junction bases left unmatched: 8. Germline values: CDR1 MDHEN, CDR2 SYDVKM. This CDR3 is 15 amino acids long.

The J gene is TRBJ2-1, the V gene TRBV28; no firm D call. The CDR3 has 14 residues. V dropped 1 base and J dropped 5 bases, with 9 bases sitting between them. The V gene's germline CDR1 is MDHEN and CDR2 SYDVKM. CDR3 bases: TGTGCCAGCAGTTTATATTCCGACGACAATGAGCAGTTCTTC. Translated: CASSLYSDDNEQFF.

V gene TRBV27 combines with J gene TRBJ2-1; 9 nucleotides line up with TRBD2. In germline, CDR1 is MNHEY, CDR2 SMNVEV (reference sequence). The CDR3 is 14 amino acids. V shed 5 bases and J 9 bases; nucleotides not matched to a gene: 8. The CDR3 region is CASSDGGRAGEQFF. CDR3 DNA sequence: TGTGCCAGCAGTGACGGCGGGAGGGCCGGTGAGCAGTTCTTC.

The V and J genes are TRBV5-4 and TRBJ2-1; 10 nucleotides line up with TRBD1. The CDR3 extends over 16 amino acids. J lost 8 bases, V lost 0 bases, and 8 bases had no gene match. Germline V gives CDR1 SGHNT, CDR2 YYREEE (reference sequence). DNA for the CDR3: TGTGCCAGCAGCTTGGCCGACAGGGGGCGTAGGGATGAGCAGTTCTTC. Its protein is CASSLADRGRRDEQFF.